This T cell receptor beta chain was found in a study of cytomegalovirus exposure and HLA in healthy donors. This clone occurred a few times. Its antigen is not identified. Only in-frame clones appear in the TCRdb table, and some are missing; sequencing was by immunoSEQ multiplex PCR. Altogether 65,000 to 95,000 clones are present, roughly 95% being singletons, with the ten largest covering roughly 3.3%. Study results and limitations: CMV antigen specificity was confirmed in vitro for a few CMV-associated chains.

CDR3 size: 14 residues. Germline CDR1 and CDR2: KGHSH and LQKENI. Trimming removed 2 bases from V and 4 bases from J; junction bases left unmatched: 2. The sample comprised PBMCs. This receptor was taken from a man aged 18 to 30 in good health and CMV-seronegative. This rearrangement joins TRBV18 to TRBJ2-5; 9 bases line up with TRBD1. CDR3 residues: CASSPSGQGETQYF. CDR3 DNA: TGTGCCAGCTCACCATCGGGACAGGGAGAGACCCAGTACTTC.